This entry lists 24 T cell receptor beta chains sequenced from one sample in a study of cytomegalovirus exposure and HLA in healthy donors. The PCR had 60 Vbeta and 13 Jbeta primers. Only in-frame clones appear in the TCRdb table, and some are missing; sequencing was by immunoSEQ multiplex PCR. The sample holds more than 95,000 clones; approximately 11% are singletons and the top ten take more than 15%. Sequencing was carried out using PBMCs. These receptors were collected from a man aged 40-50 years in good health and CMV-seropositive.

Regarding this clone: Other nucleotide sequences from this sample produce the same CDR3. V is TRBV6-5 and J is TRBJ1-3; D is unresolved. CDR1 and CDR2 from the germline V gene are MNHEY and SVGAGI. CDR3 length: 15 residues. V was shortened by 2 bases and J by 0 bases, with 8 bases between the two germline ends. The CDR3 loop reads CASSYGTASGNTIYF. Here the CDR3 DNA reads TGTGCCAGCAGTTACGGTACAGCCTCTGGAAACACCATATATTTT.

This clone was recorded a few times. The CDR3 DNA reads TGTGCCAGCAGCCCCATAGCGGGAGGGCCTACAGATACGCAGTATTTT. As protein: CASSPIAGGPTDTQYF. The chain recombines TRBV5-4 with TRBJ2-3; 11 nucleotides match TRBD2. Per the germline V gene, CDR1 is SGHNT and CDR2 is YYREEE (reference sequence). The V and J ends lost 4 bases and 3 bases, in that order; junction bases with no gene match: 7. This CDR3 spans 16 amino acids.

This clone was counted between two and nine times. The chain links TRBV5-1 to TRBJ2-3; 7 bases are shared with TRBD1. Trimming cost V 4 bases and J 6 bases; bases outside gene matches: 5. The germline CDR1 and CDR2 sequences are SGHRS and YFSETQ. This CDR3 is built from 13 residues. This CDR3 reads CASSMTGLDTQYF. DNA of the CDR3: TGCGCCAGCAGCATGACAGGGTTGGATACGCAGTATTTT.

CDR3 bases: TGCGCCAGCAGCCAGTCAGGGGCCCCAACCTACAATGAGCAGTTCTTC. Translation gives CASSQSGAPTYNEQFF. V and J are TRBV4-1 and TRBJ2-1, with a possible D match to TRBD1 (6 bases). Germline lookup yields CDR1 MGHRA and CDR2 YSYEKL. The CDR3 loop spans 16 amino acids. V was clipped by 3 bases and J by 2 bases, with 14 bases between them.

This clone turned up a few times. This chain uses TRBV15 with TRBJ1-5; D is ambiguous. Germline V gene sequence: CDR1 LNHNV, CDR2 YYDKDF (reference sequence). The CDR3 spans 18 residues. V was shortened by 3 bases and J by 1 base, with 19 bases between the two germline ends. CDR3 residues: CATSSRPPEWASNQPQHF. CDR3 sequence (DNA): TGTGCCACCAGCAGTCGGCCCCCGGAATGGGCGAGCAATCAGCCCCAGCATTTT.

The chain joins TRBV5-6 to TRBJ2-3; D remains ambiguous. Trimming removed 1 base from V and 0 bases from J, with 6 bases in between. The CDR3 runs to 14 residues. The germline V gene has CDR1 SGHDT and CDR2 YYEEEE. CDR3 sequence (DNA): TGTGCCAGCAGCTTGTACAAGAGCACAGATACGCAGTATTTT. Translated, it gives CASSLYKSTDTQYF.

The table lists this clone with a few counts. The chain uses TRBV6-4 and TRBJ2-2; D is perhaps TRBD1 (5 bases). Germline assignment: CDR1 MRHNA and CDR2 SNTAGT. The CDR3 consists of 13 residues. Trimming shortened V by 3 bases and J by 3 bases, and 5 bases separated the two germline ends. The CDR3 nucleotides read TGTGCCAGCAGTGAACAGGACACCGGGGAGCTGTTTTTT. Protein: CASSEQDTGELFF.

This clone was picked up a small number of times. The CDR3: CASSQDRGVIYGYTF. DNA for the CDR3: TGCGCCAGCAGCCAAGATCGGGGGGTCATATATGGCTACACCTTC. The V and J genes are TRBV4-3 and TRBJ1-2; maybe TRBD1 (5 bases). This CDR3 has 15 residues. Trimming pared 0 bases from V and 5 bases from J, leaving 13 bases between. Looked up from germline, CDR1 is LGHNA and CDR2 is YSLEER.

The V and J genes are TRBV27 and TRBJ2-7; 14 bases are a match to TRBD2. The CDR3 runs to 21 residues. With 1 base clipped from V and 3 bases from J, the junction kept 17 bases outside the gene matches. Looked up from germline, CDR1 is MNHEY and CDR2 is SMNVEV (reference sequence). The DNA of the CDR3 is TGTGCCAGCAGTTTATTCGGGGGCAGAGGGACTAGCGGGAGAAGGCACTACGAGCAGTACTTC. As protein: CASSLFGGRGTSGRRHYEQYF.

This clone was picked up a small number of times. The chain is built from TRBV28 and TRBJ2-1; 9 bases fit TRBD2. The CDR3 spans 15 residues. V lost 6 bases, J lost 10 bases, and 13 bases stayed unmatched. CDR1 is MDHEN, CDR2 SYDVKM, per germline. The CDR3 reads CASSSLGAGGGEQFF. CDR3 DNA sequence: TGTGCCAGCAGCTCCCTAGGGGCGGGAGGGGGGGAGCAGTTCTTC. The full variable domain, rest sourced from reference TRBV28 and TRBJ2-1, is DVKVTQSSRYLVKRTGEKVFLECVQDMDHENMFWYRQDPGLGLRLIYFSYDVKMKEKGDIPEGYSVSREKKERFSLILESASTNQTSMYLCASSSLGAGGGEQFFGPGTRLTVL.

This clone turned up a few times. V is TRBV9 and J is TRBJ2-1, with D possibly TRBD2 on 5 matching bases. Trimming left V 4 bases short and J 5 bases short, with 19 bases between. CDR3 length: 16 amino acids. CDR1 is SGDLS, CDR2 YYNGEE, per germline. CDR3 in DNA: TGTGCCAGCAGCAAAGAGGGAGCGGCCATCAACAATGAGCAGTTCTTC. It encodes CASSKEGAAINNEQFF. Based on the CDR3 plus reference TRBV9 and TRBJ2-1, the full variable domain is DSGVTQTPKHLITATGQRVTLRCSPRSGDLSVYWYQQSLDQGLQFLIQYYNGEERAKGNILERFSAQQFPDLHSELNLSSLELGDSALYFCASSKEGAAINNEQFFGPGTRLTVL.

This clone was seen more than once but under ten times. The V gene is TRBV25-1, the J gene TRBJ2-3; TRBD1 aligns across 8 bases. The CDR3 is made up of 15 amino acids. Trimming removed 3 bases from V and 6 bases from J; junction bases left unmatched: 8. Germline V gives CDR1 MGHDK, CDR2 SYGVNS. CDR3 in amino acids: CASSDPDRGKDTQYF. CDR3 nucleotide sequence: TGTGCCAGCAGTGACCCCGACAGGGGCAAGGATACGCAGTATTTT.

CDR3 amino acids: CSVDPPDRRPYNEQFF. CDR3 nucleotide sequence: TGCAGCGTTGATCCGCCGGACAGAAGACCCTACAATGAGCAGTTCTTC. The V gene is TRBV29-1, the J gene TRBJ2-1; maybe TRBD1 (6 bases). The CDR3 loop spans 16 amino acids. Germline V gene lookup returns CDR1 SQVTM and CDR2 ANQGSEA. V shed 3 bases and J shed 2 bases, with 17 bases lying between them.

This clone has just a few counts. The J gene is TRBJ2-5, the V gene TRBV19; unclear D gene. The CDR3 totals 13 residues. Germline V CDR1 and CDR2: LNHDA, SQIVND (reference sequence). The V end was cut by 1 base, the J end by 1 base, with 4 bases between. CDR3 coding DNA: TGTGCCAGTAGTATAGCCCTCCAAGAGACCCAGTACTTC. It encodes CASSIALQETQYF.

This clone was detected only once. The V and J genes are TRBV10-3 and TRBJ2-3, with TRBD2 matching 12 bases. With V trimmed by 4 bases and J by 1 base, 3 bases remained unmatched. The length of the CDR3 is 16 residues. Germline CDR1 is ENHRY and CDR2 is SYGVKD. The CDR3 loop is CAISVGLAGGTDTQYF. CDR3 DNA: TGTGCCATCAGTGTGGGACTAGCGGGCGGCACAGATACGCAGTATTTT.

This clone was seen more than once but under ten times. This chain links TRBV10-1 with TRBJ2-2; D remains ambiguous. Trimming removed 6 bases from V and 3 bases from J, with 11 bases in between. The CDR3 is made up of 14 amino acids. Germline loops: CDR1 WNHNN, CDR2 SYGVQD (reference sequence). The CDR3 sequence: CASRYRVDTGELFF. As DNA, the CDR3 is TGCGCCAGCAGGTACCGGGTCGACACCGGGGAGCTGTTTTTT.

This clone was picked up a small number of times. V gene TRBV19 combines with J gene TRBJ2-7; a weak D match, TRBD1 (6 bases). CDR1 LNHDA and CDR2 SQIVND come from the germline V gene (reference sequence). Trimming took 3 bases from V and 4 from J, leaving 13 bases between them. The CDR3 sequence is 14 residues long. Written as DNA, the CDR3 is TGTGCCAGTAGTATGAGTCAGGGGAGTTACGAGCAGTACTTC. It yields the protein CASSMSQGSYEQYF.

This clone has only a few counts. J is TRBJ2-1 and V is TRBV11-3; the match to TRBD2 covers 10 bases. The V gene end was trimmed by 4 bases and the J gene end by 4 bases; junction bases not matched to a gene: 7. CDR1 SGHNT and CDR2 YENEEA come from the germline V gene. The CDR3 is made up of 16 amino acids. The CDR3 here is CASSSWTSGNYNEQFF. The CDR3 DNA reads TGTGCCAGCAGCTCCTGGACTAGCGGAAATTACAATGAGCAGTTCTTC.

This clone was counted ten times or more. The CDR3: CASSWTGSGTEAFF. In DNA, the CDR3 is TGTGCCAGCAGTTGGACAGGGTCGGGCACTGAAGCTTTCTTT. The gene calls are TRBV6-5 and TRBJ1-1; 8 bases line up with TRBD1. This CDR3 has 14 residues. CDR1 is MNHEY and CDR2 is SVGAGI in the germline V gene. V dropped 4 bases and J dropped 4; count of bases not matched to a gene: 5.

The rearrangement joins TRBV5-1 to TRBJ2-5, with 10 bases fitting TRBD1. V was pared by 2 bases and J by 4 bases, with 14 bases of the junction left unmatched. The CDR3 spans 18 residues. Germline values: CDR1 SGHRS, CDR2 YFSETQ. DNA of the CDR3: TGCGCCAGCAGCTTAGGGACAGGGGATTGGGTAGCCCCAGAGACCCAGTACTTC. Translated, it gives CASSLGTGDWVAPETQYF.

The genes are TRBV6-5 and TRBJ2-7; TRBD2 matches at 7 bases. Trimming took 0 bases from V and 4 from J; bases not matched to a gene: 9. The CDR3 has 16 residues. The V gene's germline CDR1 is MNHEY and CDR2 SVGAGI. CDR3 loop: CASSYSISSGNYEQYF. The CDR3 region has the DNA TGTGCCAGCAGTTACTCGATATCTAGCGGCAATTACGAGCAGTACTTC.

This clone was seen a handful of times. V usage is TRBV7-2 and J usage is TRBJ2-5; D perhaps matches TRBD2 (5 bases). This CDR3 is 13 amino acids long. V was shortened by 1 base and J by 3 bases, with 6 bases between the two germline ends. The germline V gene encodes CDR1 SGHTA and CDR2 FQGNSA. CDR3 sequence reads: CASSLERKETQYF. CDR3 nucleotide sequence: TGTGCCAGCAGCTTAGAGCGGAAAGAGACCCAGTACTTC.

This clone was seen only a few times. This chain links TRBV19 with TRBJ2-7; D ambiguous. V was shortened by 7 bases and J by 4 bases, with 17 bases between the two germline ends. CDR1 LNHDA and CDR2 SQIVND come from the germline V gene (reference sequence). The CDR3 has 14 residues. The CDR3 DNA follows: TGTGCCAGTAAGATGGTTCCAGACGGGTACGAGCAGTACTTC. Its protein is CASKMVPDGYEQYF. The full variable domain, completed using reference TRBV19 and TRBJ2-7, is DGGITQSPKYLFRKEGQNVTLSCEQNLNHDAMYWYRQDPGQGLRLIYYSQIVNDFQKGDIAEGYSVSREKKESFPLTVTSAQKNPTAFYLCASKMVPDGYEQYFGPGTRLTVT.

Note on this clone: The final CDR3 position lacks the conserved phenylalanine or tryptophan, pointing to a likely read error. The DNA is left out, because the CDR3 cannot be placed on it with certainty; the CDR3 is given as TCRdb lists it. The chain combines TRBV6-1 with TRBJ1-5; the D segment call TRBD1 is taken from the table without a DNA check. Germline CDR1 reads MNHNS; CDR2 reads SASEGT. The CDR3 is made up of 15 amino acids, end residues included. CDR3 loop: CASSEVVGPRGAKHL.